Presented here are 24 T cell receptor beta chains from one specimen sequenced in a study of shared clonotypes between healthy human individuals. Sequenced by immunoSEQ multiplex PCR; TCRdb stores in-frame clones only, minus some. The sample includes nearly 1,000,000 clones, about 80% seen only once; the top ten take 1.5%. Sequencing used memory CD4+ T cells sorted from blood. Documented subset: CD45RA-negative fraction. Receptors were obtained from a man aged 18 to 29 in good health.

The rearrangement uses TRBV5-4 and TRBJ2-1; possibly TRBD2 for D (6 bases). The CDR3 covers 15 residues. V lost 3 bases, J lost 4 bases, and 14 bases lay in between. Germline loops: CDR1 SGHNT, CDR2 YYREEE (reference sequence). The CDR3 protein is CASSSGPGEYNEQFF. CDR3 coding DNA: TGTGCCAGCAGCTCCGGACCGGGGGAGTACAATGAGCAGTTCTTC.

There are many counts of this clone. The chain is built from TRBV7-9 and TRBJ2-7; the D gene is possibly TRBD1 (5 bases). The ends were cut back, 4 bases at V and 6 bases at J, with 7 bases in the middle. The CDR3 has 11 amino acids. CDR1 and CDR2 from the germline V gene are SEHNR and FQNEAQ (reference sequence). The CDR3 sequence is CASSSGLEQYF. The CDR3 DNA follows: TGTGCCAGCAGCTCAGGGCTCGAGCAGTACTTC.

This clone was observed a handful of times. Other DNA sequences from this sample encode an identical CDR3 as well. The chain uses TRBV5-4 and TRBJ1-4; D not certain. The CDR3 sequence is 14 residues long. The V gene's germline CDR1 is SGHNT and CDR2 YYREEE (reference sequence). V was clipped by 0 bases and J by 0 bases, with 3 bases between them. Here the CDR3 reads CASSLGATNEKLFF. DNA of the CDR3: TGTGCCAGCAGCTTGGGTGCAACTAATGAAAAACTGTTTTTT. Complete variable domain (other parts from reference TRBV5-4 and TRBJ1-4): ETGVTQSPTHLIKTRGQQVTLRCSSQSGHNTVSWYQQALGQGPQFIFQYYREEENGRGNFPPRFSGLQFPNYSSELNVNALELDDSALYLCASSLGATNEKLFFGSGTQLSVL.

V usage is TRBV18 and J usage is TRBJ1-4; D is unresolved. This CDR3 is 13 amino acids long. V was cut by 3 bases and J by 8 bases, with 10 bases left in between. The germline CDR1 and CDR2 sequences are KGHSH and LQKENI. DNA for the CDR3: TGTGCCAGCTCACCCTACGGTGACGAAAAACTGTTTTTT. Translation: CASSPYGDEKLFF.

The rearrangement joins TRBV29-1 to TRBJ2-5; unclear D gene. Per germline, CDR1 SQVTM and CDR2 ANQGSEA. The CDR3 consists of 12 residues. V lost 7 bases, J lost 7 bases, and 16 bases lay in between. This chain's CDR3 is CSGNSESGTQYF. CDR3 sequence (DNA): TGCAGCGGAAATTCAGAGTCGGGGACCCAGTACTTC.

The rearrangement joins TRBV29-1 to TRBJ2-5, with a tentative D call TRBD2 (5 bases). With the DNA end fitting TRBJ2-7 better, the J assignment may be wrong. There are 13 residues in the CDR3. From germline, CDR1 is SQVTM and CDR2 ANQGSEA. The CDR3 sequence is CSVRTLFTYEQYF. The CDR3 DNA follows: TGCAGCGTGCGGACTCTCTTTACCTACGAGCAGTACTTC.

This clone was observed a handful of times. V usage is TRBV12-1 and J usage is TRBJ1-3; the DNA was not used to check the table's D call, TRBD1. TRBV12-1 is a pseudogene locus. CDR3 length: 16 amino acids. The CDR3 DNA reads as TGTGCCAGCAGCTTGGAGACAGGGGGAAATGGAAACACCATATATTTT. Its protein is CASSLETGGNGNTIYF.

On this clone itself: At one of its ends the junction is not consistent with the germline gene, which may arise from a read error. The chain joins TRBV20-1 to TRBJ2-5; D is possibly TRBD1 (6 bases). The CDR3 runs to 11 residues. Germline CDR1 DFQATT, CDR2 SNEGSKA (reference sequence). Here the CDR3 reads CSARGGQTQYF. The CDR3 nucleotides are TGCAGTGCTAGGGGCGGACAGACGCAGTACTTC.

This CDR3 is CAIRPTVSYEQYF. CDR3 DNA: TGTGCCATCAGGCCGACAGTCTCCTACGAGCAGTACTTC. V usage is TRBV10-3 and J usage is TRBJ2-7, with D possibly TRBD1 on 5 matching bases. The CDR3 sequence is 13 residues long. The V end was cut by 6 bases, the J end by 0 bases, with 9 bases between. CDR1 and CDR2 from the germline V gene are ENHRY and SYGVKD.

This clone was seen only a few times. The rearrangement joins TRBV27 to TRBJ1-5; tentatively, D is TRBD1 (6 bases). V was shortened by 6 bases and J by 6 bases, with 9 bases between the two germline ends. There are 12 residues in the CDR3. Germline CDR1 is MNHEY and CDR2 is SMNVEV (reference sequence). CDR3 sequence reads: CASSTGSQPQHF. Here the CDR3 DNA reads TGTGCCAGCAGCACAGGGTCTCAGCCCCAGCATTTT.

This clone was seen only once. The chain is built from TRBV10-3 and TRBJ2-5, with D perhaps matching TRBD2 (6 bases). CDR3 length equals 15 residues. V dropped 7 bases and J dropped 5 bases, with 20 bases sitting between them. Germline V gene lookup returns CDR1 ENHRY and CDR2 SYGVKD. CDR3 amino acids: CAITPLGGLSETQYF. The DNA for the CDR3 is TGTGCCATCACCCCGTTGGGGGGTCTAAGCGAGACCCAGTACTTC.

This clone showed up just a few times. This chain joins TRBV5-4 and TRBJ1-2; no reliable D call. CDR3 length: 12 amino acids. In germline, CDR1 is SGHNT, CDR2 YYREEE (reference sequence). Trimming cost V 4 bases and J 5 bases, with 9 bases left between them. This CDR3 is CASSAYSYGYTF. The CDR3 nucleotides read TGTGCCAGCAGCGCTTACTCATATGGCTACACCTTC.

This chain joins TRBV18 and TRBJ1-3; possible D gene TRBD1, 6 bases. Trimming removed 2 bases from V and 3 bases from J, with 20 bases in between. The CDR3 extends over 18 amino acids. The germline V gene encodes CDR1 KGHSH and CDR2 LQKENI. The CDR3 DNA sequence: TGTGCCAGCTCACCAATAAAACAGGGAGCGCTGAGTGGAAACACCATATATTTT. This codes for CASSPIKQGALSGNTIYF.

About this clone: This sample includes further DNA sequences coding for the same CDR3. V usage is TRBV5-4 and J usage is TRBJ1-2; a possible D gene is TRBD1 (5 bases). Germline V gene lookup returns CDR1 SGHNT and CDR2 YYREEE (reference sequence). This CDR3 has 14 amino acids. V was shortened by 0 bases and J by 2 bases, with 8 bases between the two germline ends. CDR3 loop: CASSLEGLNYGYTF. The CDR3 coding sequence is TGTGCCAGCAGCTTGGAGGGACTGAACTATGGCTACACCTTC. Full variable domain (remainder filled in from reference TRBV5-4 and TRBJ1-2): ETGVTQSPTHLIKTRGQQVTLRCSSQSGHNTVSWYQQALGQGPQFIFQYYREEENGRGNFPPRFSGLQFPNYSSELNVNALELDDSALYLCASSLEGLNYGYTFGSGTRLTVV.

V is TRBV2 and J is TRBJ1-5; D possibly corresponds to TRBD1 (6 bases). From germline, CDR1 is SNHLY and CDR2 FYNNEI. The ends were cut back, 5 bases at V and 0 bases at J, with 11 bases in the middle. The CDR3 has 15 residues. The CDR3, as DNA: TGTGCCAGCAGTTTTACCAGGGGTAGCAATCAGCCCCAGCATTTT. Translated, it gives CASSFTRGSNQPQHF.

The chain employs TRBV5-1 and TRBJ2-3; 9 bases line up with TRBD2. The V and J ends lost 6 bases and 4 bases, in that order; junction bases with no gene match: 9. The CDR3 has 15 amino acids. Germline assignment: CDR1 SGHRS and CDR2 YFSETQ. The CDR3 DNA follows: TGCGCCAGCACCCGGGGTCTAGCGGGACCAGATACGCAGTATTTT. Amino acid sequence: CASTRGLAGPDTQYF.

The genes are TRBV9 and TRBJ1-1, with D hard to call. The V gene lost 4 bases and the J gene lost 1 base, with 11 bases spanning the gap. This CDR3 comprises 14 residues. Germline V lookup: CDR1 SGDLS, CDR2 YYNGEE. The CDR3 DNA reads TGTGCCAGCAGCCCCCAAAGCCAGAACACTGAAGCTTTCTTT. Its translation: CASSPQSQNTEAFF.

V usage is TRBV9 and J usage is TRBJ2-1; D may match TRBD1 or TRBD2 (7 bases each). The CDR3 is 16 amino acids. V lost 3 bases and J lost 9, with 22 bases in between. Germline V lookup: CDR1 SGDLS, CDR2 YYNGEE. The CDR3 protein is CASSAGGQKLRGEQFF. The CDR3 bases are TGTGCCAGCAGCGCGGGGGGACAGAAATTAAGGGGTGAGCAGTTCTTC.

J is TRBJ2-3 and V is TRBV11-2; D gene uncertain. The germline CDR1 and CDR2 sequences are SGHAT and FQNNGV. V dropped 4 bases and J dropped 1 base, with 12 bases sitting between them. The CDR3 length is 15 residues. The CDR3 reads CASSSTTHRTDTQYF. CDR3 in DNA: TGTGCCAGCAGCTCCACTACGCATCGCACAGATACGCAGTATTTT.

This clone was counted between two and nine times. V usage is TRBV27 and J usage is TRBJ2-6; no firm D call. Germline values: CDR1 MNHEY, CDR2 SMNVEV (reference sequence). The CDR3 has 14 amino acids. V lost 8 bases to trimming and J lost 4 bases, with 12 bases between them. The DNA of the CDR3 is TGTGCCAGCTCCTACTCGGTGGGGGCCAACGTCCTGACTTTC. Its translation: CASSYSVGANVLTF.

A few counts support this clone. V usage is TRBV15 and J usage is TRBJ2-7; the D gene is possibly TRBD2 (5 bases). The length of the CDR3 is 15 residues. Trimming removed 0 bases at V and 4 bases at J, with 13 bases between. Germline CDR1 reads LNHNV; CDR2 reads YYDKDF (reference sequence). CDR3: CATSRELGLSYEQYF. CDR3 coding DNA: TGTGCCACCAGCAGAGAACTAGGTCTGTCGTACGAGCAGTACTTC.

As to this clone: Other nucleotide sequences from this sample produce the same CDR3. The gene calls are TRBV5-1 and TRBJ2-7; D not certain. V dropped 0 bases and J dropped 4 bases, with 11 bases sitting between them. The germline V gene has CDR1 SGHRS and CDR2 YFSETQ. This CDR3 comprises 14 residues. This CDR3 is CASSLAPGPYEQYF. The CDR3 DNA follows: TGCGCCAGCAGCTTGGCCCCGGGTCCTTACGAGCAGTACTTC.

This clone has a handful of counts. V gene TRBV27 combines with J gene TRBJ1-5; D is undetermined. The CDR3 length is 12 residues. V lost 6 bases and J 6 bases, leaving 9 bases between the germline ends. Germline-derived CDR1 and CDR2 are MNHEY and SMNVEV (reference sequence). CDR3 sequence (DNA): TGTGCCAGCAGCACCTCCCGTCAGCCCCAGCATTTT. This translates into CASSTSRQPQHF.

This chain uses TRBV2 with TRBJ1-5, with D uncertain. Trimming removed 6 bases at V and 4 bases at J, with 7 bases between. Germline V gene lookup returns CDR1 SNHLY and CDR2 FYNNEI. The CDR3 has 12 residues. In nucleotides, the CDR3 is TGTGCCAGCAGGGACGGGAATCAGCCCCAGCATTTT. Translation: CASRDGNQPQHF.